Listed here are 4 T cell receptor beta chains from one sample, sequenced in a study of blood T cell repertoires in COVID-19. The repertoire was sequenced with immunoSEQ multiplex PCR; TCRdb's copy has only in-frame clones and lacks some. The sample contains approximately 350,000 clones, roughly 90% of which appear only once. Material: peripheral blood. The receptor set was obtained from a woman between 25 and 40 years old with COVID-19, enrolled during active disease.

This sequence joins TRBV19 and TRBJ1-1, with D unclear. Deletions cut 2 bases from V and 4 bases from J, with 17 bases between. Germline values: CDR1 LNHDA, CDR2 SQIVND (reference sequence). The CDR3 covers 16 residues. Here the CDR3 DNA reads TGTGCCAGTAGTATATCGGGCCGGGGATTACTCACTGAAGCTTTCTTT. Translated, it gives CASSISGRGLLTEAFF.

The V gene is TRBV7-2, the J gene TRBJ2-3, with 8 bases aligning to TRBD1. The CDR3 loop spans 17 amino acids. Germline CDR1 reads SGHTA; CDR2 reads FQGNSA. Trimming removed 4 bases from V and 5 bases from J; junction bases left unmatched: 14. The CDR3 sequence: CASSSRGQGAVRDTQYF. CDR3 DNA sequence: TGTGCCAGCAGCTCCCGCGGCCAGGGGGCGGTAAGAGATACGCAGTATTTT.

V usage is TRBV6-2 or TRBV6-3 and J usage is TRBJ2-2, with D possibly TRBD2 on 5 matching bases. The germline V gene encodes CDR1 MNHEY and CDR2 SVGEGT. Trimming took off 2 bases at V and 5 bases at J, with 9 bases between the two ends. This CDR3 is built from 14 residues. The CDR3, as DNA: TGTGCCAGCAGTTACGGTAGGGAGACCGGGGAGCTGTTTTTT. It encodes CASSYGRETGELFF.

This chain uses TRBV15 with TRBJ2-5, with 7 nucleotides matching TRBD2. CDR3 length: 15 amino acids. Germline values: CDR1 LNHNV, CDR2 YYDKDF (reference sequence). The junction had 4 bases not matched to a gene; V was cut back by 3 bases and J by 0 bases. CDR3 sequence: CATSRERGYQETQYF. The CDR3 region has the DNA TGTGCCACCAGCAGGGAGCGGGGCTACCAAGAGACCCAGTACTTC.